This T cell receptor beta chain was observed in a study of cytomegalovirus exposure and HLA in healthy donors. V shed 11 bases, J shed 6 bases, and the junction held 8 bases outside the gene matches. The CDR3 is made up of 13 amino acids. Germline-derived CDR1 and CDR2 are ENHRY and SYGVKD. The PCR made use of 60 Vbeta and 13 Jbeta primers. TCRdb's copy holds only in-frame clones and misses some; the assay was immunoSEQ multiplex PCR. The repertoire has about 180,000 clones, 82% of them found once; the top ten carry 1.5% to 1.7%. The chain carries TRBV10-3 and TRBJ2-1; TRBD2 aligns across 9 bases. Sequences were obtained from PBMCs. This sequence originates from a man between 40 and 49 years old in good health and CMV-seronegative. This CDR3 reads CAPVIAGANEQFF. CDR3 nucleotide sequence: TGTGCCCCCGTCATAGCGGGAGCCAATGAGCAGTTCTTC.